The source of this T cell receptor beta chain is a study of neurological immune-mediated disorders. This clonotype was detected many times. TCRdb re-called the 5' RACE reads through MiXCR, storing one row per CDR3 protein. The sample lists roughly 36,000 distinct CDR3 sequences, about 3.2% occurring once. Time point of the sample: longitudinal time-point 1 (baseline). The CDR3 totals 11 residues. V lost 8 bases and J 7 bases, leaving 12 bases between the germline ends. V is TRBV12-3 or TRBV12-4 and J is TRBJ2-7; maybe TRBD2 (5 bases). This TCR derives from a woman aged 55-70 years with multiple sclerosis. Sequenced: PBMCs. The CDR3: CASLGSGEQYF. CDR3 in DNA: TGTGCCAGCCTAGGGTCGGGGGAGCAGTACTTC.